The subject of this entry is one TCR beta chain. No antigen is known for it. Per-base quality was not reported, and no clone a single base away is much larger than it. Sequencer: Illumina HiSeq 1500. The public reads were quality trimmed at Q25 with fastp and then assembled into clones with MiXCR by TCRdb, keeping productive beta chains. Entries are consolidated by CDR3 protein sequence, retaining the most common genes and DNA. Counted in this sample were hundreds of thousands of distinct CDR3 sequences; more than 20% of them appeared once. Together, the top ten hold less than 10% of the sample. The sample is drawn from a study of T cell repertoires in cytomegalovirus infection (dated by TCRdb to 2018 to 2020). Regarding the research as a whole: Donor HLA type was relevant to the analysis, as public TCR beta signatures indicated carriage of CMV infection together with the matching HLA type. On the study overall, not on this receptor specifically: Carriers of CMV infection plus the relevant HLA type were discriminated by the cumulative frequency of public TCR beta family members in the study cohort and in an independent roughly 380-donor cohort. The ex vivo response was dominated by HLA-C-restricted CMV-specific TCR beta clonotypes, and the single most frequent clonotype in two of eight donors was supplied by these HLA-C-restricted clonotypes.

Counted from cysteine to phenylalanine, this CDR3 has 15 amino acids. Left in the record is the CDR3 DNA by itself, 45 bases read in frame from the first base. The CDR1 and CDR2 encoded by the germline V gene are SGHRS and YFSETQ. The junction carries 12 bases between V and J, which are trimmed by 0 bases and 3 bases respectively. Recombination connected TRBV5-1 to TRBJ1-2; the D gene is perhaps TRBD1, from 6 matching bases. Input material: CD8+ T cells from PBMCs. This sequence was found in a human donor in good health (CMV status not recorded). Some clones in this sample may be carry-over from other donors' samples. Read as DNA, the sequence is TGCGCCAGCAGCTTGGTTGCAGGGGCTTACTATGGCTACACCTTC. It specifies CASSLVAGAYYGYTF.